This T cell receptor (beta chain) derives from a study of blood T cell repertoires in COVID-19. In the original workflow: Estimates of nucleated cell counts were drawn from the amplification of reference gene primers. Sequenced by immunoSEQ multiplex PCR; TCRdb stores in-frame clones only, minus some. That table is the source of V, J and clone size, and D and trimming were worked out from the DNA. Among 53,000 or so clones listed, 90% to 95% were seen once. Germline V gene sequence: CDR1 KGHSH, CDR2 LQKENI. This CDR3 region has 12 residues. The ends were cut back, 5 bases at V and 4 bases at J, with 8 bases in the middle.

Sequenced: peripheral blood. The receptor's source is a human donor in a cohort sampled during active COVID-19. V is TRBV18 and J is TRBJ1-2, with D unclear. CDR3 sequence (DNA): TGTGCCAGCTCATCCGGAGGCTATGGCTACACCTTC. It translates to CASSSGGYGYTF.